The rows below give T cell receptor beta chains drawn from one sample of a study of blood T cell repertoires in COVID-19. Clones were read by immunoSEQ multiplex PCR, and TCRdb kept only the in-frame ones, dropping some. The data show approximately 150,000 clones, 88% seen once. The sequencing input was peripheral blood. Source of these receptors: a man in his 60s with active or convalescent COVID-19. The conserved cysteine and the conserved F or W are not part of the CDR3 here.

J | V | CDR3
TRBJ2-7 | TRBV6-2/TRBV6-3 | ASSYPTSGIGSYEQY
TRBJ1-5 | TRBV11-2 | ASSPDSLLRNQPQH
TRBJ2-2 | TRBV19 | ASSIRQGLTGTGELF
TRBJ1-4 | TRBV5-4 | ATSSQGAGLEKLF
TRBJ2-1 | TRBV9 | ASSLSGSPYNEQF
TRBJ1-1 | TRBV6-6 | ASSYNRGNTEAF
TRBJ2-1 | TRBV12-2 | ASRLVRGGVTYNEQF
TRBJ1-3 | TRBV7-6 | ASSLGGRTGGNTIY
TRBJ2-7 | TRBV27 | ASSSTRGQGVYEQY
TRBJ1-2 | TRBV6-5 | ASSYSATTNYGYT
TRBJ2-4 | TRBV10-3 | AIRAGKEDIQY
TRBJ1-4 | TRBV30 | AWSLGLREKLF
TRBJ2-1 | TRBV10-3 | AISDGARNEQF
TRBJ1-2 | TRBV20-1 | SASDSGNYGYT
TRBJ2-1 | TRBV10-1 | ASSVAGGREQF
TRBJ2-1 | TRBV28 | ASSFNNEQF
TRBJ1-2 | TRBV24-1 | ATSDSTTGGNYGYT
TRBJ2-1 | TRBV7-2 | ASSSLGVEQF
TRBJ2-7 | TRBV10-3 | AISESLQGSREQY
TRBJ1-1 | TRBV19 | ASSTRVAEAF
TRBJ1-1 | TRBV21-1 | ASSNRQLKNTEAF
TRBJ2-7 | TRBV5-6 | ASSWDRGEQY
TRBJ2-3 | TRBV9 | ASSVGTSGRDTQY
TRBJ1-1 | TRBV5-1 | ASSHQTGGGTEAF
TRBJ2-7 | TRBV6-2/TRBV6-3 | ASSFNPQTSEQY
TRBJ2-6 | TRBV28 | ASRVGLAGSMANVLT
TRBJ1-1 | TRBV4-3 | ASSHLGGSAEAF
TRBJ2-7 | TRBV4-1 | ASSPREGLYEQY